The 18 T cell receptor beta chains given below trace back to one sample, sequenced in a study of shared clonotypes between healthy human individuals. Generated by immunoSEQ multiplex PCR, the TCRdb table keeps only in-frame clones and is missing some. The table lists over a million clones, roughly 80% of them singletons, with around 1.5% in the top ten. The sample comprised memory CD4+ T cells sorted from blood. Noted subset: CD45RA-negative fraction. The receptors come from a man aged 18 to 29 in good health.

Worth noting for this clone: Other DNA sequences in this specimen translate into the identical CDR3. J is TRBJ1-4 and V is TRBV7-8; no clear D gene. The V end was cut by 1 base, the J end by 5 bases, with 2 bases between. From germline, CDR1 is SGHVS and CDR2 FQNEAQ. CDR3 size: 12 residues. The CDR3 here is CASSLGNEKLFF. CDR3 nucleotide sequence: TGTGCCAGCAGCTTAGGGAATGAAAAACTGTTTTTT.

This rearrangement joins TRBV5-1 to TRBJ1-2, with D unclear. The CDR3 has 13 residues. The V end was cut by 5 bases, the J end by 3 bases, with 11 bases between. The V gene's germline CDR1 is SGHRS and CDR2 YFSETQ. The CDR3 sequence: CASRRGKDYGYTF. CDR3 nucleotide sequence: TGCGCCAGCAGAAGAGGGAAAGACTATGGCTACACCTTC.

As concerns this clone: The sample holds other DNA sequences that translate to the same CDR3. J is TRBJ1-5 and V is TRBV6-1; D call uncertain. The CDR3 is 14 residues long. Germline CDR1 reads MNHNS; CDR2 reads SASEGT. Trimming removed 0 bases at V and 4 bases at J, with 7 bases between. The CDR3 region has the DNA TGTGCCAGCAGTGAAGCAGGGAGGAATCAGCCCCAGCATTTT. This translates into CASSEAGRNQPQHF.

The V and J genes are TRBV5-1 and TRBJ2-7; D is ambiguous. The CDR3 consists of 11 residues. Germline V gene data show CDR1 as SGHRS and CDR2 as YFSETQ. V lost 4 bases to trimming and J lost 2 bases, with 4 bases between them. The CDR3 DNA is TGCGCCAGCAGCGACCCCTACGAGCAGTACTTC. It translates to CASSDPYEQYF.

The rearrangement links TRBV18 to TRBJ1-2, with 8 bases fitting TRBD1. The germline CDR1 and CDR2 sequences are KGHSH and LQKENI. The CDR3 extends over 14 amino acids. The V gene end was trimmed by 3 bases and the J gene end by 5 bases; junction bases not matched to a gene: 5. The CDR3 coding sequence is TGTGCCAGCTCACCCCAGGGGACAGGATATGGCTACACCTTC. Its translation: CASSPQGTGYGYTF.

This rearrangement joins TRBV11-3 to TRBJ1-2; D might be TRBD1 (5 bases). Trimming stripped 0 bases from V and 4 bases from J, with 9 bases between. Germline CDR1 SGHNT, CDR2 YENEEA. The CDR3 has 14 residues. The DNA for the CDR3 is TGTGCCAGCAGCTTAGATAGGGGTTCCTATGGCTACACCTTC. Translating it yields CASSLDRGSYGYTF. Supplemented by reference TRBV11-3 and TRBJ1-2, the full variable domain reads EAGVVQSPRYKIIEKKQPVAFWCNPISGHNTLYWYLQNLGQGPELLIRYENEEAVDDSQLPKDRFSAERLKGVDSTLKIQPAELGDSAVYLCASSLDRGSYGYTFGSGTRLTVV.

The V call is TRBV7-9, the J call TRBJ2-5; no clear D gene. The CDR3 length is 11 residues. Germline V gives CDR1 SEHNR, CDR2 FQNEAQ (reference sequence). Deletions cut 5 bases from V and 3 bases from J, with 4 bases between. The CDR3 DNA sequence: TGTGCCAGCAGCCAGGAAGAGACCCAGTACTTC. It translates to CASSQEETQYF. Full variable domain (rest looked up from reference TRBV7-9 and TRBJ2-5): DTGVSQNPRHKITKRGQNVTFRCDPISEHNRLYWYRQTLGQGPEFLTYFQNEAQLEKSRLLSDRFSAERPKGSFSTLEIQRTEQGDSAMYLCASSQEETQYFGPGTRLLVL.

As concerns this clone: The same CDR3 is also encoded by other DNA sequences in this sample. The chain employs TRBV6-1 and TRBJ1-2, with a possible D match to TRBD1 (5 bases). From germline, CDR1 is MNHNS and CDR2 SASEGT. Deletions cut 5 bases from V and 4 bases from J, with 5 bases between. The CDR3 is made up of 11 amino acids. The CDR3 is CASSQGYGYTF. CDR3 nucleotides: TGTGCCAGCAGTCAGGGCTATGGCTACACCTTC.

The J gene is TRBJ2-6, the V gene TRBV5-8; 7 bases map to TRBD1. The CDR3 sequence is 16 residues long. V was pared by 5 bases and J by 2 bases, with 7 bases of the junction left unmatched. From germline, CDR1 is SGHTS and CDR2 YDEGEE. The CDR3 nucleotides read TGTGCCAGCAGGGGCCCAGGGGGAACTGGGGCCAACGTCCTGACTTTC. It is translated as CASRGPGGTGANVLTF. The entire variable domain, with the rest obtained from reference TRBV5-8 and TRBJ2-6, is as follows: EAGVTQSPTHLIKTRGQQATLRCSPISGHTSVYWYQQALGLGLQFLLWYDEGEERNRGNFPPRFSGRQFPNYSSELNVNALELEDSALYLCASRGPGGTGANVLTFGAGSRLTVL.

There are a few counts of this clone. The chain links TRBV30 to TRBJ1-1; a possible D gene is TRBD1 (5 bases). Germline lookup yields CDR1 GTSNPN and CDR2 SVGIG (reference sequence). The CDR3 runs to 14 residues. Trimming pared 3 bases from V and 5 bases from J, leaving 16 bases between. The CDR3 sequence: CAWRLSGPGTEAFF. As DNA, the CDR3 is TGTGCCTGGAGGCTTTCGGGACCGGGAACTGAAGCTTTCTTT.

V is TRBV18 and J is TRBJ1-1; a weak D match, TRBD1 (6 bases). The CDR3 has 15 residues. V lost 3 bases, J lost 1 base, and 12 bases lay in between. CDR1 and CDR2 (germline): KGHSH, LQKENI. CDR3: CASSPRGDGNTEAFF. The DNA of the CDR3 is TGTGCCAGCTCACCCAGGGGAGATGGGAACACTGAAGCTTTCTTT.

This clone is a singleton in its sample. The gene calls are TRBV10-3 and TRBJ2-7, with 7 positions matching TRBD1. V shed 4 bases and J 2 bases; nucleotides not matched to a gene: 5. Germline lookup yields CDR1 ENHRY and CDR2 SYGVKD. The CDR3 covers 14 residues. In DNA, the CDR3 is TGTGCCATCAGTGTAGGGGGCGGTGCCTACGAGCAGTACTTC. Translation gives CAISVGGGAYEQYF.

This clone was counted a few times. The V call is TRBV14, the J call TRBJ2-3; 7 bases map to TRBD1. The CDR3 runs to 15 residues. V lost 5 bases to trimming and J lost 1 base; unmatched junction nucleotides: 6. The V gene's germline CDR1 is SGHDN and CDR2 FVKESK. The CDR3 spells CASSKGAERTDTQYF. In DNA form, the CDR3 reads TGTGCCAGCAGCAAGGGGGCGGAACGCACAGATACGCAGTATTTT.

The CDR3 loop reads CASSHAGQGALGANVLTF. The CDR3 DNA reads TGCGCCAGCAGCCACGCCGGGCAGGGGGCGCTTGGGGCCAACGTCCTGACTTTC. The rearrangement uses TRBV4-3 and TRBJ2-6; 8 bases align to TRBD1. Germline CDR1 LGHNA, CDR2 YSLEER. V dropped 3 bases and J dropped 3; count of bases not matched to a gene: 10. The CDR3 extends over 18 amino acids.

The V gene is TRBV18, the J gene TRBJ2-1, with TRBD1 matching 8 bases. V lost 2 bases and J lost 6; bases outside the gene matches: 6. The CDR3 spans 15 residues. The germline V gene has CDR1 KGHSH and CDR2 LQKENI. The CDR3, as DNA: TGTGCCAGCTCACCATTCAGGGGGCAAGGCAATGAGCAGTTCTTC. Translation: CASSPFRGQGNEQFF.

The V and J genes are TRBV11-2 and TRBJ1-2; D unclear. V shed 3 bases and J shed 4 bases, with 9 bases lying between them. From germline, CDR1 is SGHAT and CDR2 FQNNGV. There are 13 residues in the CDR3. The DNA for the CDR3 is TGTGCCAGCAGCTTTAGGGCCCTCTATGGCTACACCTTC. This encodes CASSFRALYGYTF.

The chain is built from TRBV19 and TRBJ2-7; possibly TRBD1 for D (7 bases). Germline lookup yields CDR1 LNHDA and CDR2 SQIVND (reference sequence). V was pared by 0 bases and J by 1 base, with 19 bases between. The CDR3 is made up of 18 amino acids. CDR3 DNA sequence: TGTGCCAGTAGTATAGAACGCGGGCAGGGGGGTCGATCCTACGAGCAGTACTTC. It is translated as CASSIERGQGGRSYEQYF.

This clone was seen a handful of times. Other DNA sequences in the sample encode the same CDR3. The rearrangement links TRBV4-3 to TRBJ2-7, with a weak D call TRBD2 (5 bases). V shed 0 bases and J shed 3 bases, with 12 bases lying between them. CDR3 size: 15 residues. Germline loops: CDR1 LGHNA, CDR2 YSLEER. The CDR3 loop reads CASSQDRAGLYEQYF. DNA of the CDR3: TGCGCCAGCAGCCAAGATCGGGCGGGCCTCTACGAGCAGTACTTC.